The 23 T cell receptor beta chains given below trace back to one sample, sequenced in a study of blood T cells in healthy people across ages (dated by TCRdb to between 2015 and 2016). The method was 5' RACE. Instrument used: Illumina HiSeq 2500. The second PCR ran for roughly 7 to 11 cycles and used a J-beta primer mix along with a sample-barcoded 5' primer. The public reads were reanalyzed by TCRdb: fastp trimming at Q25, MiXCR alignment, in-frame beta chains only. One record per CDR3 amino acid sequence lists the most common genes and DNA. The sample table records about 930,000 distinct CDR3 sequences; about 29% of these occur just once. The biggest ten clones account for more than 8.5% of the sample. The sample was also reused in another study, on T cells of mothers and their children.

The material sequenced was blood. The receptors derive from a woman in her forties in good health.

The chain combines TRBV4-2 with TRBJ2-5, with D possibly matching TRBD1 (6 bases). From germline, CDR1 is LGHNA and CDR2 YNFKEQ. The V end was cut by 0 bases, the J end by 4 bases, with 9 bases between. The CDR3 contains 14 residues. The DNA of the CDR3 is TGTGCCAGCAGCCAAGAGGGGGCACCAGAGACCCAGTACTTC. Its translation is CASSQEGAPETQYF.

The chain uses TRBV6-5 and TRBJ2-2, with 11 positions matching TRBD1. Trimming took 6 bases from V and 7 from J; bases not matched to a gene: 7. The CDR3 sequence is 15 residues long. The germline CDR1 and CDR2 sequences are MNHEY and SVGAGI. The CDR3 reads CASRKDRGRFGELFF. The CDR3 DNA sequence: TGTGCCAGCAGAAAGGACAGGGGGCGCTTCGGGGAGCTGTTTTTT.

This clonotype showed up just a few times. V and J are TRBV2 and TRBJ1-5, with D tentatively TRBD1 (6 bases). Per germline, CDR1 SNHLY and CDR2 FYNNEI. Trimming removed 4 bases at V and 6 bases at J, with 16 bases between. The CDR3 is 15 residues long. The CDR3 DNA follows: TGTGCCAGCAGTGTTGGGGGCGCGATCGGTCAGCCCCAGCATTTT. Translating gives CASSVGGAIGQPQHF.

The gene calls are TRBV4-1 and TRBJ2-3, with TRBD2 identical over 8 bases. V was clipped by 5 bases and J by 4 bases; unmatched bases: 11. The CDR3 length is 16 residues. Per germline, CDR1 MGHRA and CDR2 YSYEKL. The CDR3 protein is CASSSRPGGRADTQYF. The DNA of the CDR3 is TGCGCCAGCAGCTCACGCCCGGGGGGGCGGGCAGATACGCAGTATTTT.

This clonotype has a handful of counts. CDR3 nucleotide sequence: TGTGCCAGCAGCCCCCAGGGGGCGTCGGGTGAGCAGTTCTTC. Protein product: CASSPQGASGEQFF. The J gene is TRBJ2-1, the V gene TRBV3-1; 8 positions match TRBD1. This CDR3 region has 14 residues. With 4 bases clipped from V and 9 bases from J, the junction kept 8 bases outside the gene matches. CDR1 is LGHDT and CDR2 is YNNKEL in the germline V gene (reference sequence).

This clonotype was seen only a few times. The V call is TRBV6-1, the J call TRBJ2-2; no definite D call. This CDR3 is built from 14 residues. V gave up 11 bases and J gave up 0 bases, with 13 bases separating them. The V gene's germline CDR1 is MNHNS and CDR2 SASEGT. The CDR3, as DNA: TGTGCCTGCAAGGGCAGGCCGAACACCGGGGAGCTGTTTTTT. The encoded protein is CACKGRPNTGELFF.

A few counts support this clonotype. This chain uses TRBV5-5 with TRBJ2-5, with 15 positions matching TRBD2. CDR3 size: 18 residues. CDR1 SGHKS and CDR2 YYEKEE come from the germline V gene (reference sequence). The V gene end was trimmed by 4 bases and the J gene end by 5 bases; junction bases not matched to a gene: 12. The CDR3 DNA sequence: TGTGCCAGCAGCCTAACCGGACTAGCGGGGGGGGCTTGGGAGACCCAGTACTTC. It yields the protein CASSLTGLAGGAWETQYF.

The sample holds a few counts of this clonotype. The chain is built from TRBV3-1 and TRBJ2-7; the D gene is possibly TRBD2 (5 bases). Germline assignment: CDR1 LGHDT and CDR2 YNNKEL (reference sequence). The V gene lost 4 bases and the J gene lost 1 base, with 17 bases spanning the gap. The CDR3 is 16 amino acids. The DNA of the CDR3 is TGTGCCAGCAGCCGGCACACCGGGAAAACATCCTACGAGCAGTACTTC. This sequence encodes CASSRHTGKTSYEQYF.

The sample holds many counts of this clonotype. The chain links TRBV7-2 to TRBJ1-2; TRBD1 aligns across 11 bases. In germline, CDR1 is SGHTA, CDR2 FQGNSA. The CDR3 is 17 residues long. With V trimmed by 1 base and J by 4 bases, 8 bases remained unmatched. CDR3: CASSLGLGQGVGYGYTF. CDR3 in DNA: TGTGCCAGCAGCTTAGGGCTGGGACAGGGGGTTGGCTATGGCTACACCTTC.

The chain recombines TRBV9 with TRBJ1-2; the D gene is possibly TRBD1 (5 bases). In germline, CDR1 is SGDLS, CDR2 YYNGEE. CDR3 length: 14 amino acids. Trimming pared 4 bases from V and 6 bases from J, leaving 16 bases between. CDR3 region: CASSRDLRGDGYTF. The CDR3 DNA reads TGTGCCAGCAGCCGGGACCTCCGGGGAGATGGCTACACCTTC. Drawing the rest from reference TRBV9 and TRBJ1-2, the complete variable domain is DSGVTQTPKHLITATGQRVTLRCSPRSGDLSVYWYQQSLDQGLQFLIQYYNGEERAKGNILERFSAQQFPDLHSELNLSSLELGDSALYFCASSRDLRGDGYTFGSGTRLTVV.

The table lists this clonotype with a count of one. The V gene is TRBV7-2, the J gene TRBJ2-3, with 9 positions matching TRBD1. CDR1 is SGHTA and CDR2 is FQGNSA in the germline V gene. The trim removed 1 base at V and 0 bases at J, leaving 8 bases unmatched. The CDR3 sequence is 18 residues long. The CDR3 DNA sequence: TGTGCCAGCAGCTTAGTGTGGGACAGGGTTACTAGCACAGATACGCAGTATTTT. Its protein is CASSLVWDRVTSTDTQYF.

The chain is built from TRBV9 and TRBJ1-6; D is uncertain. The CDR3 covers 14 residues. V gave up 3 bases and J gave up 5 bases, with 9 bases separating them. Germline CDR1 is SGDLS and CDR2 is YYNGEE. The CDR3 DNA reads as TGTGCCAGCAGCGGAGCAGGCGATAATTCACCCCTCCACTTT. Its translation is CASSGAGDNSPLHF. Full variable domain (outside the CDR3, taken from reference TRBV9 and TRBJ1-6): DSGVTQTPKHLITATGQRVTLRCSPRSGDLSVYWYQQSLDQGLQFLIQYYNGEERAKGNILERFSAQQFPDLHSELNLSSLELGDSALYFCASSGAGDNSPLHFGNGTRLTVT.

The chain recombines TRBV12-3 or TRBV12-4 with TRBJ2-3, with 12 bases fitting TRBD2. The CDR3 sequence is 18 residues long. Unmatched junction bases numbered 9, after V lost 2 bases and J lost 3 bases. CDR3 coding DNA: TGTGCCAGCAGTTTAAGTCGGCTAGCGGGGGGGAGTACAGATACGCAGTATTTT. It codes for CASSLSRLAGGSTDTQYF.

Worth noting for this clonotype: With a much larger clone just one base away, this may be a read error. CDR3 sequence reads: CASSSTRGANVRTF. The DNA of the CDR3 is TGTGCCAGCAGCAGTACGCGTGGGGCCAACGTCCGGACTTTC. V usage is TRBV7-3 and J usage is TRBJ2-6, with D possibly being TRBD1 (5 bases). Germline V gene data show CDR1 as SGHTA and CDR2 as FQGTGA. The CDR3 extends over 14 amino acids. Together with reference TRBV7-3 and TRBJ2-6, the CDR3 gives the full variable domain: GAGVSQTPSNKVTEKGKYVELRCDPISGHTALYWYRQSLGQGPEFLIYFQGTGAADDSGLPNDRFFAVRPEGSVSTLKIQRTERGDSAVYLCASSSTRGANVRTFGAGSRLTVL.

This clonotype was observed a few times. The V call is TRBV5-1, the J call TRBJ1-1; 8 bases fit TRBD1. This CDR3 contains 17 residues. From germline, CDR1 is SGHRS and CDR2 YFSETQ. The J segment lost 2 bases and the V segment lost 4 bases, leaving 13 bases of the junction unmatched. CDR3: CASSPDPGGAGNTEAFF. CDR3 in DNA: TGCGCCAGCAGCCCCGACCCAGGGGGCGCGGGAAACACTGAAGCTTTCTTT.

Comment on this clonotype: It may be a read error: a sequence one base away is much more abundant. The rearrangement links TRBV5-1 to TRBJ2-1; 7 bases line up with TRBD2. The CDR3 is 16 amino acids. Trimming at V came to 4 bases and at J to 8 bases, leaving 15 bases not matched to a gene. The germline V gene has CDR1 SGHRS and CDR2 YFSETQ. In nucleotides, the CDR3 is TGCGCCAGCAGCACACGGACTGGCGGGGGACCAGATGAGCAGTTCTTC. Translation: CASSTRTGGGPDEQFF.

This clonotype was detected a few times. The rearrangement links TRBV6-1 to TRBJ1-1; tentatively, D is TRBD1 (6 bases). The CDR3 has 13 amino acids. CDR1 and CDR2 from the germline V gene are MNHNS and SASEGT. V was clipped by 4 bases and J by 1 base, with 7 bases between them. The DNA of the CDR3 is TGTGCCAGCAGTGGGGGGGCGAACACTGAAGCTTTCTTT. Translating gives CASSGGANTEAFF.

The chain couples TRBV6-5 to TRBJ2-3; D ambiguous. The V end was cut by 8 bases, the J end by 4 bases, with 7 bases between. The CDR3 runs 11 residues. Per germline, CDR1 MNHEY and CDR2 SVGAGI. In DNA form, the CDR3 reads TGTGCCAGCGGCGCTTCAGATACGCAGTATTTT. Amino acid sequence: CASGASDTQYF.

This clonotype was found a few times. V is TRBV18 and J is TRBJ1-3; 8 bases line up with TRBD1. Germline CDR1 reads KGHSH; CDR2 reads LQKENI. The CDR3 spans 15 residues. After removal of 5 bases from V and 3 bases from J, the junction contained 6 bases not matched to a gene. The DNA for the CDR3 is TGTGCCAGCTCAAACCGGACAGGGCGTGGAAACACCATATATTTT. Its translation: CASSNRTGRGNTIYF.

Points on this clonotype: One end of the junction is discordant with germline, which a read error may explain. CDR3 in amino acids: CASSFRDRPPRERYF. Here the CDR3 DNA reads TGTGCCAGCAGTTTTCGCGACAGACCGCCTAGGGAGCGGTACTTC. The chain has TRBV28 and TRBJ2-7; D may be TRBD1 or TRBD2 (5 bases each). Germline CDR1 is MDHEN and CDR2 is SYDVKM. The CDR3 contains 15 residues.

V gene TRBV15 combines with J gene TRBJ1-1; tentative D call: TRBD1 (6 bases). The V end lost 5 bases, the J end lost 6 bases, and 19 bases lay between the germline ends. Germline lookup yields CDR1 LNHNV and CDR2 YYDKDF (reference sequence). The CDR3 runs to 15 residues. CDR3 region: CATSGRRDTYPEAFF. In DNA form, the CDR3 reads TGTGCCACCAGCGGCCGCCGGGACACCTACCCTGAAGCTTTCTTT.

CDR3 DNA sequence: TGCAGTGCTACCGGGAGACAGATCCAAGAGACCCAGTACTTC. Translated, it gives CSATGRQIQETQYF. The gene calls are TRBV20-1 and TRBJ2-5, with D possibly being TRBD2 (6 bases). The CDR3 loop spans 14 amino acids. Germline V gene data show CDR1 as DFQATT and CDR2 as SNEGSKA (reference sequence). V lost 4 bases, J lost 1 base, and 13 bases lay in between.

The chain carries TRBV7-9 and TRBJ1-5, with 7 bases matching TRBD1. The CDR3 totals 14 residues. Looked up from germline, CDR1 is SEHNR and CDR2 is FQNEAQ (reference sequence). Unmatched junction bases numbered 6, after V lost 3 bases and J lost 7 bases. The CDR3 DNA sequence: TGTGCCAGCAGCTTTGGGGACAGCAGGCAGCCCCAGCATTTT. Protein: CASSFGDSRQPQHF.